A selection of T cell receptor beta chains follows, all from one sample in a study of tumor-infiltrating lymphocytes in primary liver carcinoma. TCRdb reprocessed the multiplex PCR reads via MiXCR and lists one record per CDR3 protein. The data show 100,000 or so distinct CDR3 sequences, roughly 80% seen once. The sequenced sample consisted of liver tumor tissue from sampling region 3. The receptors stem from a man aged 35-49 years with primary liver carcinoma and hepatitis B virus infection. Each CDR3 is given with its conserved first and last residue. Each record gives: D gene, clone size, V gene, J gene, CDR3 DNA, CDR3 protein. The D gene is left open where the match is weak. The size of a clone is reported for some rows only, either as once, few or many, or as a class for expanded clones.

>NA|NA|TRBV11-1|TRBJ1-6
TGTCCCAGCAGCCGAATACTGGTTTCACCCCTCCACTTT
CPSSRILVSPLHF
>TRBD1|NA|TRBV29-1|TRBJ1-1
TGCAGCGTTCTTCGGACAGGCAGCAGCACTGAAGCTTTCTTC
CSVLRTGSSTEAFF
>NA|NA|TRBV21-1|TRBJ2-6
TGTGCCAGCATGGGCAGGGTGGTCTCTGGGGCCAGCGTCCTGACTTTC
CASMGRVVSGASVLTF
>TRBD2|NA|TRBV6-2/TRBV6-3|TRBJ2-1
TGTGCCAGCAATAAACTAGCGGGTATGAATGAGCAGTTCTTC
CASNKLAGMNEQFF
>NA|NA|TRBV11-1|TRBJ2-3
TGTGCCAGTAGCCCACCCCCTGGAGCAGATACGCACTATTTT
CASSPPPGADTHYF
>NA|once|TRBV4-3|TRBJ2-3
TGCGCCAGCAGCCAAGATGGTGGACCCACGGGAGATGGAAGCACAGATACGCAGTATTTT
CASSQDGGPTGDGSTDTQYF
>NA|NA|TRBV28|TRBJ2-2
TGTGCCAGCAGTTTAGGAGGGAACACCGGGGAGCCGATTTTT
CASSLGGNTGEPIF
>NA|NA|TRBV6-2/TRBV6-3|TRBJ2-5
TGTGTCAGTAGACGGCCCGAGACCCAACCAGAGACCCAGTACTTC
CVSRRPETQPETQYF
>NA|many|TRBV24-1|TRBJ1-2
TGTGCCACCAGTGATTTGGGGCGTAGCTACACCTTC
CATSDLGRSYTF
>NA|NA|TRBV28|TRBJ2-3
TGTGCCAGCAGTTTATTAGGGACCAGTGATTCTAGCACAGATACGCATTATTTT
CASSLLGTSDSSTDTHYF
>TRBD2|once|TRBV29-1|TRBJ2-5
TGCAGCGTCAAGAGACTAGCGGGGGGGCTGACCCAGTACTTC
CSVKRLAGGLTQYF
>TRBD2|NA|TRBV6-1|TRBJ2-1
TGTACCAGCAGTGCCCAACTAGCGGGAGTTAATGAGCTGTTCTTC
CTSSAQLAGVNELFF
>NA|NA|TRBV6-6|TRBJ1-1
TGTGCCAGCAGCACAAGGGGGACTACCGGGGCTTTCTTT
CASSTRGTTGAFF
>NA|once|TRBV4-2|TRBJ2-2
TGCGCCAGCAGCCAAGTCGCCACCACCGGGGGCCTGTTTTTT
CASSQVATTGGLFF
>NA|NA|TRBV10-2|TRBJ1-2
TGCGCTAGCAGTGAACAGGTGGCAAACTATGGCTACACCTTC
CASSEQVANYGYTF
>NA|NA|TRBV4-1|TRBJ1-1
TGTGCCAACAGCCAAGGTGGCAGGGGAAGGGACACTGAAGCTTTCTTT
CANSQGGRGRDTEAFF
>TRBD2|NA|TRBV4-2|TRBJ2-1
TGTGCCAGCCGCCCCTTTAAGACTAGCGGTTACAATGAGCAGTTCTTC
CASRPFKTSGYNEQFF
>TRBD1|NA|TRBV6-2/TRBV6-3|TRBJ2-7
TGTGCCAGCAGCCACCGGGACAGGGCCCACGGGCAATACTTC
CASSHRDRAHGQYF
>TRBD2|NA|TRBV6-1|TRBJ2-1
TGTGTCAGCAGTAAAGCGGGGGATGATCAGTTCTTC
CVSSKAGDDQFF
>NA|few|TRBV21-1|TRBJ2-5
TGTACCAGCCTTGCTGCTTTCCAAGAGACCCAGTACTTC
CTSLAAFQETQYF
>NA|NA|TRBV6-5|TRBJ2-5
TGTGCCAGCAGTTTCATTGGAGGAGTTAGTAAGACCCAGTACTTC
CASSFIGGVSKTQYF
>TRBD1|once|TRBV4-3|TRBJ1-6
TGCGCCAGCAACTCCTGGGACAGGGGAAGGAATCTACCCCTCCACTTT
CASNSWDRGRNLPLHF
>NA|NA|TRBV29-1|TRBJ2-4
TGCAGTGTCCTGGTTATTGGGGCCCAAAACATTCAGTACTTC
CSVLVIGAQNIQYF
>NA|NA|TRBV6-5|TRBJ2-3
TGTGCCAGCACCTGGGGAGCCTGTACGAAGTATTTT
CASTWGACTKYF
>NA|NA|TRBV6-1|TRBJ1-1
TGTGCCGGCAGTGTAGCGGTCTACGCGAACACTGAAGCTTTCTTT
CAGSVAVYANTEAFF
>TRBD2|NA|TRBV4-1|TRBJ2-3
TGTGCCAACAGCGAAGATACAGCGGGAGATACGCAGTACTTT
CANSEDTAGDTQYF
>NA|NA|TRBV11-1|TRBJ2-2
TGTACCACCAGCTATACAGGACCTTTCTCCGGGAAGCTGTTTTTT
CTTSYTGPFSGKLFF
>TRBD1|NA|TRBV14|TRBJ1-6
TGTGCCAGCAGCCACGGACAGGGGCAGAATTCACCTCTCCACTTT
CASSHGQGQNSPLHF
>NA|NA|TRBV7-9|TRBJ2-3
TGTGCCAGCACCTCCAAACCGGGACTCAACACAGATAGGCAGTATTTT
CASTSKPGLNTDRQYF
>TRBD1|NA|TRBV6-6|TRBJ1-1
TGTGCCAGCTACACAGGGGGGACTACTGAAGCTGTCTTT
CASYTGGTTEAVF
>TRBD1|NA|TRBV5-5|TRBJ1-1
TGTGCGAGCAGCCAGACAGGGTGCACTGAAGCTTTCTTT
CASSQTGCTEAFF
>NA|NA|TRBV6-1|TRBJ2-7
TGTGCCATCCTCAGGACGGGGTTAAGATACGAGCAGTACTTC
CAILRTGLRYEQYF
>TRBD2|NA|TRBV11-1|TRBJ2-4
TGTACTAGCAGCTTTCCCGGGACTAGCGGGACCAAAAACGTTCAGTCCTTC
CTSSFPGTSGTKNVQSF
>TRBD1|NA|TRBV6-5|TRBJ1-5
TGTGCCAGCAGTCGACAGGGTGGGAGAGGTCAGCCCCAGCATTTT
CASSRQGGRGQPQHF
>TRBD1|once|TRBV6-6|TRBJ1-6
TGTGGCAGCAGTCTCGGGACAGGGCGCTATTCACCCCTCCACTTT
CGSSLGTGRYSPLHF
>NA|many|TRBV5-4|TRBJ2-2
TGTGCCAGCAGGCCAGGGGCGAACACCGGGGAGCTGTTTTTT
CASRPGANTGELFF
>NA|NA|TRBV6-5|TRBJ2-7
TGTGCCAGCAGTTACAAGGGCCCTGCCACTTCGATATCCTACGTGCAGAACTTC
CASSYKGPATSISYVQNF
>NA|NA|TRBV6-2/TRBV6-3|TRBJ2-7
TGTGCCAGCAGTTACGGGGTACCCTACGAGTGGTACTTC
CASSYGVPYEWYF
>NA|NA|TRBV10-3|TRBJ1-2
TGTTCCACCAGTGTCGAGAGGGGAGGGGATGGCTACACCTTC
CSTSVERGGDGYTF
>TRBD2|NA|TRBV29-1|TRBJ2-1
TGCAGCGTTGAAATTGCGGGAGGGCCTGGTGAGACCCAGTTCTTC
CSVEIAGGPGETQFF
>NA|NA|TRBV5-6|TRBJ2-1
TGTGCCAGCAGCTTGTCTTTACTCGGTAGGACAGACCAGTTCTTC
CASSLSLLGRTDQFF
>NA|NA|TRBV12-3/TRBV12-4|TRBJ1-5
TGTACCAGCACGCGGGACACCGCAATAAATCAACCCCAGCATTTT
CTSTRDTAINQPQHF
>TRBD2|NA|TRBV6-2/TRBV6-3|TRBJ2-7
TGTGCCGGCAGCACTCCGACTAGCGGAGTGTACGTGCAGTACTTC
CAGSTPTSGVYVQYF
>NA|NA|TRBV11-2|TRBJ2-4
TGTGCCAGCAGCTTAGATAGAGCAGGTCCAGCCAAAAACATTCAATACTTC
CASSLDRAGPAKNIQYF
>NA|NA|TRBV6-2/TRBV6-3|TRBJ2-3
TGTGTCAGTAGTCCCAATGTCTTAACAGAGTATTTT
CVSSPNVLTEYF
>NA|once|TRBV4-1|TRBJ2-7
TGCGCCAGCAGCCAAGTGGGGCCCAACTCCTACTGGCAGTATTTC
CASSQVGPNSYWQYF
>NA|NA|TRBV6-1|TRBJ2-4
TGTGCCAGCAGTTTACAGGGTTTCGAGAGGAACATTCGGTACTTC
CASSLQGFERNIRYF
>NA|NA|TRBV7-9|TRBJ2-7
TGTGTCAGCAGCCTAGCGAGAAATTTTGTCTACGAGCAGTACTTC
CVSSLARNFVYEQYF